This T cell receptor (beta chain) was sequenced for a study of blood T cell repertoires in COVID-19. Enrolled through a virtual design, the participants were between roughly 18 and 90 years of age and came from about two dozen US areas. Method: immunoSEQ multiplex PCR; TCRdb's copy keeps in-frame clones and lacks some. The data show roughly 150,000 clones, around three quarters seen once. V gave up 8 bases and J gave up 2 bases, with 12 bases separating them. CDR1 is LNHDA and CDR2 is SQIVND in the germline V gene (reference sequence). The CDR3 loop spans 13 amino acids. The material sequenced was PBMCs or T cells enriched from blood (not recorded which). The chain is built from TRBV19 and TRBJ1-1, with a weak D call TRBD1 (6 bases). The TCR comes from a woman aged 70-85 years in a cohort exposed to, infected with or recovered from COVID-19 (not recorded which). Here the CDR3 reads CASSRTANTEAFF. In DNA, the CDR3 is TGTGCCAGTTCTCGGACAGCAAACACTGAAGCTTTCTTT. The whole variable domain, filled in from reference TRBV19 and TRBJ1-1, reads DGGITQSPKYLFRKEGQNVTLSCEQNLNHDAMYWYRQDPGQGLRLIYYSQIVNDFQKGDIAEGYSVSREKKESFPLTVTSAQKNPTAFYLCASSRTANTEAFFGQGTRLTVV.